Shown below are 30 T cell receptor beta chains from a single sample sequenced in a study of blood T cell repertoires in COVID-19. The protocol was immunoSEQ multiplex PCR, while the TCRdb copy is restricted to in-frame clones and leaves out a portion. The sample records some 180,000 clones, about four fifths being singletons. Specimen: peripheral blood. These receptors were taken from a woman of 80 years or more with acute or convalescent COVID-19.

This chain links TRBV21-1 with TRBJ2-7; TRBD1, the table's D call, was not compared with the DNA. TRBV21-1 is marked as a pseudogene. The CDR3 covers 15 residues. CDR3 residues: CASSAWDRGRREQYF. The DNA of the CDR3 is TGTGCCAGCAGCGCATGGGACAGGGGTAGGCGCGAGCAGTACTTC.

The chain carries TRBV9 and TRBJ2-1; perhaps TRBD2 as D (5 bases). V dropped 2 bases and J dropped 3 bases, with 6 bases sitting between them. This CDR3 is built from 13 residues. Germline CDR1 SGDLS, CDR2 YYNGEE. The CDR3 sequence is CASSVRDYNEQFF. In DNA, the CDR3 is TGTGCCAGCAGCGTCCGGGACTACAATGAGCAGTTCTTC.

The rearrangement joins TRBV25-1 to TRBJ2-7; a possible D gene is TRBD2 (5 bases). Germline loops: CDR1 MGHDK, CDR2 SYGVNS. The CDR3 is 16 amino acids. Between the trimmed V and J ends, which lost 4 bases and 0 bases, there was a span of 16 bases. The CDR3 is CASSGDPRGLSYEQYF. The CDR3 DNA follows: TGTGCCAGCAGTGGGGATCCTCGGGGTCTCTCCTACGAGCAGTACTTC.

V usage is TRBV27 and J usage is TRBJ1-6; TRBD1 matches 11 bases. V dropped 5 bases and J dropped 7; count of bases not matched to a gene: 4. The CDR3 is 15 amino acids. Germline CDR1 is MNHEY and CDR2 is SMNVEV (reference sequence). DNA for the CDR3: TGTGCCAGCAGTACGGGGGACAGGGGGAATTCACCCCTCCACTTT. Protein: CASSTGDRGNSPLHF.

The CDR3 reads CASSLTMTGISSGNTIYF. CDR3 coding DNA: TGTGCCAGCAGCTTAACCATGACAGGAATAAGCTCTGGAAACACCATATATTTT. The chain recombines TRBV7-8 with TRBJ1-3, with D possibly being TRBD1 (6 bases). CDR3 length: 18 residues. V dropped 2 bases and J dropped 0 bases, with 17 bases sitting between them. Germline CDR1 SGHVS, CDR2 FQNEAQ.

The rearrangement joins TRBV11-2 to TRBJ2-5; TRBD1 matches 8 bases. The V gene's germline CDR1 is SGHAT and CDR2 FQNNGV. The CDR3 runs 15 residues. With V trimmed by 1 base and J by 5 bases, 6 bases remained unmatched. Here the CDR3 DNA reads TGTGCCAGCAGCTTAGGGACAGGGTCTTCGGAGACCCAGTACTTC. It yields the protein CASSLGTGSSETQYF.

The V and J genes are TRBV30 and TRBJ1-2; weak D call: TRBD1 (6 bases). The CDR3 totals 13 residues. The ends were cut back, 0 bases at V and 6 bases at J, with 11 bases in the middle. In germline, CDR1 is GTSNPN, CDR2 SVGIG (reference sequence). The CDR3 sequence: CAWSVGTPNGYTF. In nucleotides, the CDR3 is TGTGCCTGGAGTGTGGGGACACCAAATGGCTACACCTTC.

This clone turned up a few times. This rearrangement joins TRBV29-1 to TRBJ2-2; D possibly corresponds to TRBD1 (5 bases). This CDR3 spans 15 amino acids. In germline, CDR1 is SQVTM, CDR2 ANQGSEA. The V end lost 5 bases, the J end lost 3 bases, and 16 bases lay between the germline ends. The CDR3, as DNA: TGCAGCGTTCCCAAGGGGCAGGCCCACACCGGGGAGCTGTTTTTT. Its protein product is CSVPKGQAHTGELFF.

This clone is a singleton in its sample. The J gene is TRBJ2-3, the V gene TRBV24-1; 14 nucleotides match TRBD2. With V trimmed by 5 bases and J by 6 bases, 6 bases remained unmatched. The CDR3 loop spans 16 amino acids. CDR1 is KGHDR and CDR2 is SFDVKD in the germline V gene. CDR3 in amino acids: CATSGTGTSGSDTQYF. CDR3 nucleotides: TGTGCCACCAGTGGTACCGGGACTAGCGGGAGTGATACGCAGTATTTT.

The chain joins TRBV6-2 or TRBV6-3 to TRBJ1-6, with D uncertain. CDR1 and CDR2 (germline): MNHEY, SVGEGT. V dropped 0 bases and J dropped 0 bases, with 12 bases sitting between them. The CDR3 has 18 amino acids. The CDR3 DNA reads TGTGCCAGCAGTTACTCGCCAGAAGGGAGCTCCTATAATTCACCCCTCCACTTT. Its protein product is CASSYSPEGSSYNSPLHF.

CDR3: CASSQDGGLADTQYF. DNA of the CDR3: TGTGCCAGCAGCCAAGATGGGGGACTAGCGGATACGCAGTATTTT. The rearrangement joins TRBV3-1 (or the pseudogene TRBV3-2) to TRBJ2-3; 10 bases are a match to TRBD2. The V gene's germline CDR1 is LGHDT and CDR2 YNNKEL (reference sequence). This CDR3 contains 15 residues. Trimming removed 0 bases from V and 6 bases from J; junction bases left unmatched: 3.

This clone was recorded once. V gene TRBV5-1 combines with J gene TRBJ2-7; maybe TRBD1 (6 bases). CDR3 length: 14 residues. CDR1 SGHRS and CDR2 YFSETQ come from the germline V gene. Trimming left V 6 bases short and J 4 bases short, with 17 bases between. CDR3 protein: CASKQGTTSYEQYF. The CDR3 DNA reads TGCGCCAGCAAACAAGGGACAACCTCATACGAGCAGTACTTC. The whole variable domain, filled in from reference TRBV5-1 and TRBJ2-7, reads KAGVTQTPRYLIKTRGQQVTLSCSPISGHRSVSWYQQTPGQGLQFLFEYFSETQRNKGNFPGRFSGRQFSNSRSEMNVSTLELGDSALYLCASKQGTTSYEQYFGPGTRLTVT.

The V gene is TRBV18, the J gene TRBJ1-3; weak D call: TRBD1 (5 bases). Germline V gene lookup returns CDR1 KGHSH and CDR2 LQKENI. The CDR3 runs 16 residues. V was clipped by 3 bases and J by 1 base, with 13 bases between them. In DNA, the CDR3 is TGTGCCAGCTCACCGGAGGGACCGACATCTGGAAACACCATATATTTT. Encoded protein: CASSPEGPTSGNTIYF.

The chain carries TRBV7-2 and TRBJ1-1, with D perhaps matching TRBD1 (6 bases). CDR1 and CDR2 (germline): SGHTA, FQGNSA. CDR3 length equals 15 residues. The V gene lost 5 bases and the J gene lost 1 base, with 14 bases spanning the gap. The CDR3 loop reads CASSAQRGPNTEAFF. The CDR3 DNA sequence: TGTGCCAGCAGCGCGCAGCGGGGGCCGAACACTGAAGCTTTCTTT. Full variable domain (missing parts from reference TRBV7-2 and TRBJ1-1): GAGVSQSPSNKVTEKGKDVELRCDPISGHTALYWYRQSLGQGLEFLIYFQGNSAPDKSGLPSDRFSAERTGGSVSTLTIQRTQQEDSAVYLCASSAQRGPNTEAFFGQGTRLTVV.

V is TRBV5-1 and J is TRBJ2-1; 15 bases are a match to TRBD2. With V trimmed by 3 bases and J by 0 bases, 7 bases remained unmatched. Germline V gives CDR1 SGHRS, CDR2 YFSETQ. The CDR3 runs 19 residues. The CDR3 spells CASSYGLAGGISSYNEQFF. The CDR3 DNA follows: TGCGCCAGCAGCTACGGACTAGCGGGGGGGATTAGCTCCTACAATGAGCAGTTCTTC.

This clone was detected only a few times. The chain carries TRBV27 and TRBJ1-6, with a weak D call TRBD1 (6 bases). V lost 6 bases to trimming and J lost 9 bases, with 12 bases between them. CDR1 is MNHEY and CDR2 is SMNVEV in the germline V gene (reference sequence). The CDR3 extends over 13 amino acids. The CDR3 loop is CASSTPGVSPLHF. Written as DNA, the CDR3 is TGTGCCAGCAGCACACCAGGGGTTTCACCCCTCCACTTT.

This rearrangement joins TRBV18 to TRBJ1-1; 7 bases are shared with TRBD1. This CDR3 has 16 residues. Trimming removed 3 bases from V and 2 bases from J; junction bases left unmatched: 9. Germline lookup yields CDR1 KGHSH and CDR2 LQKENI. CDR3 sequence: CASSPNEAGGNTEAFF. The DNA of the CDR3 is TGTGCCAGCTCACCCAACGAGGCAGGGGGAAACACTGAAGCTTTCTTT.

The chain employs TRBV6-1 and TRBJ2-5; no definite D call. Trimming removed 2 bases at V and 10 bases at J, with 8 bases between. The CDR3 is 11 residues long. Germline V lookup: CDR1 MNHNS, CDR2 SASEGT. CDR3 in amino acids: CASSEIAGQYF. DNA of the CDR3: TGTGCCAGCAGTGAAATCGCAGGCCAGTACTTC.

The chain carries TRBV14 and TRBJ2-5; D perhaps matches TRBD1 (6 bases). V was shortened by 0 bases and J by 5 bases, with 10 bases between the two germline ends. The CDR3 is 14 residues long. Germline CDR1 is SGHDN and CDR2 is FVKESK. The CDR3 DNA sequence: TGTGCCAGCAGCCAAGACTGGGGGCGGGAGACCCAGTACTTC. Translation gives CASSQDWGRETQYF. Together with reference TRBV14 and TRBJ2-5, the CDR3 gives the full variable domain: EAGVTQFPSHSVIEKGQTVTLRCDPISGHDNLYWYRRVMGKEIKFLLHFVKESKQDESGMPNNRFLAERTGGTYSTLKVQPAELEDSGVYFCASSQDWGRETQYFGPGTRLLVL.

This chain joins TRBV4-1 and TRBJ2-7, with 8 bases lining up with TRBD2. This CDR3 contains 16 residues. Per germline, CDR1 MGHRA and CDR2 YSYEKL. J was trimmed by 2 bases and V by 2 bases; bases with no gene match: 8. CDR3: CASSQTPPGRAYEQYF. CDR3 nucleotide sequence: TGCGCCAGCAGCCAAACCCCCCCCGGGAGGGCCTACGAGCAGTACTTC.

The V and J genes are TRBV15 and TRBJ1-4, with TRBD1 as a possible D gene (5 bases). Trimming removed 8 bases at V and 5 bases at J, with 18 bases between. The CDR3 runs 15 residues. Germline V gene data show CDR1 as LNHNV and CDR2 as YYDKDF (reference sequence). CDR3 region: CATALDGTENEKLFF. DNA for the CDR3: TGTGCCACCGCACTTGACGGGACTGAGAATGAAAAACTGTTTTTT.

CDR3 in DNA: TGTGCCAGCAGCCAGATGGGGGGCTATGGCTACACCTTC. It codes for CASSQMGGYGYTF. V usage is TRBV7-3 and J usage is TRBJ1-2; tentative D call: TRBD1 (5 bases). V was trimmed by 5 bases and J by 4 bases, leaving 11 bases between them. This CDR3 spans 13 amino acids. CDR1 and CDR2 (germline): SGHTA, FQGTGA.

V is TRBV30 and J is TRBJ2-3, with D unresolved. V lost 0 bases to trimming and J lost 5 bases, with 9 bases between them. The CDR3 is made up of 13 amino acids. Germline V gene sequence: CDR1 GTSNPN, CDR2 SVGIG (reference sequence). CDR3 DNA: TGTGCCTGGAGTGTACGGGTGGGAGATACGCAGTATTTT. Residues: CAWSVRVGDTQYF.

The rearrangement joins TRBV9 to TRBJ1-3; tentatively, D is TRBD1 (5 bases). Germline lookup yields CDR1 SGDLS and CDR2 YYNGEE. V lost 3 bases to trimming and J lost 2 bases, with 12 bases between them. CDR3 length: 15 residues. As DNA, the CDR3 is TGTGCCAGCAGCGAACCTGCGGGGGCTGGAAACACCATATATTTT. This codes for CASSEPAGAGNTIYF.

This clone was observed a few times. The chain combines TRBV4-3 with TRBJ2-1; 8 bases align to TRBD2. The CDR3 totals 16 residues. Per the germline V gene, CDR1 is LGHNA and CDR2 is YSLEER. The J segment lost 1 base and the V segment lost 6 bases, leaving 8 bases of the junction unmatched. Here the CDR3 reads CASSKDLAGSYNEQFF. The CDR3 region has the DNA TGCGCCAGCAGTAAAGATCTAGCGGGTTCCTACAATGAGCAGTTCTTC.

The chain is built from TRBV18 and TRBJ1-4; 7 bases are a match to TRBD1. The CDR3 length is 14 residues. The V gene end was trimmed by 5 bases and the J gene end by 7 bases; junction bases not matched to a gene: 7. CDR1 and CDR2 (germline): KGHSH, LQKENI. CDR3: CASSSGQQFEKLFF. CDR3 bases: TGTGCCAGCTCATCGGGACAGCAATTTGAAAAACTGTTTTTT.

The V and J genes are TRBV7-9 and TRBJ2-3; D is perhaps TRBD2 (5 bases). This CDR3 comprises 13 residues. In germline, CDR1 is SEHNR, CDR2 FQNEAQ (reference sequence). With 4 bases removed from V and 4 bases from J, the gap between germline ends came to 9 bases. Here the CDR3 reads CASSWVGADTQYF. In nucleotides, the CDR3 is TGTGCCAGCAGCTGGGTGGGAGCAGATACGCAGTATTTT. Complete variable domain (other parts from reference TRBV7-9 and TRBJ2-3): DTGVSQNPRHKITKRGQNVTFRCDPISEHNRLYWYRQTLGQGPEFLTYFQNEAQLEKSRLLSDRFSAERPKGSFSTLEIQRTEQGDSAMYLCASSWVGADTQYFGPGTRLTVL.

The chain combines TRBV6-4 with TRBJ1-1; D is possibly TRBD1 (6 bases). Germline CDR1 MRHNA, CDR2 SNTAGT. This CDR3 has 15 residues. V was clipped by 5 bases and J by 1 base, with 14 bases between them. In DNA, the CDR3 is TGTGCCAGCAGTCCACAGGGTAAGGGGAACACTGAAGCTTTCTTT. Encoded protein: CASSPQGKGNTEAFF.

The CDR3 nucleotides are TGTGCCAGCAGCAAAAACGACTTCGGGACAGGTCTAAACAATGAGCAGTTCTTC. Translated, it gives CASSKNDFGTGLNNEQFF. The chain employs TRBV25-1 and TRBJ2-1; 8 nucleotides line up with TRBD1. The ends lost 6 bases at V and 5 bases at J; junction bases unmatched: 18. Germline V gene lookup returns CDR1 MGHDK and CDR2 SYGVNS. The CDR3 contains 18 residues.

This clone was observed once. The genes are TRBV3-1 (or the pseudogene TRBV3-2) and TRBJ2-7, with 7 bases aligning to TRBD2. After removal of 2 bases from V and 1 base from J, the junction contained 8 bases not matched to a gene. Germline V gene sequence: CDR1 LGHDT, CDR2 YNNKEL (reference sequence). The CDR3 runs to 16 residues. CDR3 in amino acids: CASSQHLAVHSYEQYF. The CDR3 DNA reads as TGTGCCAGCAGCCAACACCTAGCGGTACATTCCTACGAGCAGTACTTC.